This T cell receptor (beta chain) was recovered during a study of blood T cells in healthy people across ages. V lost 1 base, J lost 3 bases, and 10 bases lay in between. This CDR3 comprises 14 residues. Healthy Caucasians from Russia aged about 6 to 90 served as donors. The second PCR ran about 6 to 11 cycles with a sample-barcoded 5' primer and J-beta primers. At least 2.5 million CDR3-containing paired-end reads were obtained per sample. In TCRdb, the 5' RACE reads were re-called with MiXCR into one record per CDR3 protein. The sample includes around 870,000 distinct CDR3 sequences, under 35% seen only once; the top ten take roughly 17%. Study-level findings and limits: More naive CD4+ cells and higher diversity marked long-lived donors relative to aged donors.

This clonotype was recorded many times. What it recognizes is unknown. The specimen sequenced was blood. The genes are TRBV12-3 or TRBV12-4 and TRBJ2-7; D call uncertain. The origin of this receptor is an elderly woman in good health. In DNA, the CDR3 is TGTGCCAGCAGTTTAGGTTTAGGATTCTACGAGCAGTACTTC. Encoded protein: CASSLGLGFYEQYF.